A single sample gave rise to the 22 T cell receptor beta chains below, sequenced in a study of cytomegalovirus exposure and HLA in healthy donors. The primer mix had 60 Vbeta and 13 Jbeta primers. Profiling relied on immunoSEQ multiplex PCR, and the TCRdb table lists in-frame clones only, not all of them. The sample shows 90,000 to 110,000 clones, 55% to 75% of them seen only once. Material: PBMCs. The receptors were sampled from a woman between 70 and 85 years old in good health and CMV-seropositive.

Here the CDR3 reads CASSFTGTNTEAFF. The CDR3 region has the DNA TGCGCCAGCAGCTTTACAGGGACGAACACTGAAGCTTTCTTT. This chain connects TRBV5-1 to TRBJ1-1; possibly TRBD1 for D (6 bases). This CDR3 contains 14 residues. The ends were cut back, 2 bases at V and 1 base at J, with 9 bases in the middle. Germline CDR1 and CDR2: SGHRS and YFSETQ.

This clone was seen just once. V and J are TRBV28 and TRBJ2-3; D remains ambiguous. V gave up 4 bases and J gave up 3 bases, with 5 bases separating them. Germline values: CDR1 MDHEN, CDR2 SYDVKM. The CDR3 consists of 12 residues. The CDR3 nucleotides are TGTGCCAGCAGTTCCGGGACAGATACGCAGTATTTT. Translating gives CASSSGTDTQYF.

The gene calls are TRBV5-8 and TRBJ1-5; D is ambiguous. V was shortened by 5 bases and J by 0 bases, with 15 bases between the two germline ends. CDR3 size: 16 residues. Germline V gene sequence: CDR1 SGHTS, CDR2 YDEGEE. This CDR3 reads CASSSAGKNSNQPQHF. The CDR3 DNA is TGTGCCAGCAGTTCGGCGGGGAAGAATAGCAATCAGCCCCAGCATTTT.

This chain uses TRBV6-5 with TRBJ2-7; 7 nucleotides agree with TRBD2. V was clipped by 4 bases and J by 6 bases; unmatched bases: 12. The germline V gene encodes CDR1 MNHEY and CDR2 SVGAGI. The CDR3 runs 15 residues. DNA for the CDR3: TGTGCCAGCAGTTCCCTCGGAAGCGGGGCCGGCGAGCAGTACTTC. It yields the protein CASSSLGSGAGEQYF.

The chain recombines TRBV7-9 with TRBJ2-2; a possible D gene is TRBD2 (5 bases). V dropped 5 bases and J dropped 6 bases, with 16 bases sitting between them. CDR3 length equals 15 residues. Germline-derived CDR1 and CDR2 are SEHNR and FQNEAQ (reference sequence). CDR3 amino acids: CASSPSSGSPGELFF. The CDR3 DNA is TGTGCCAGCAGCCCTTCCTCGGGGTCCCCCGGGGAGCTGTTTTTT. Combining the CDR3 with reference TRBV7-9 and TRBJ2-2 gives the whole variable domain DTGVSQNPRHKITKRGQNVTFRCDPISEHNRLYWYRQTLGQGPEFLTYFQNEAQLEKSRLLSDRFSAERPKGSFSTLEIQRTEQGDSAMYLCASSPSSGSPGELFFGEGSRLTVL.

The V call is TRBV10-3, the J call TRBJ1-5; TRBD1 aligns across 8 bases. The CDR3 loop spans 13 amino acids. V lost 9 bases and J lost 4; bases outside the gene matches: 5. Germline V lookup: CDR1 ENHRY, CDR2 SYGVKD. The CDR3 region is CAIRTGLNQPQHF. CDR3 DNA: TGTGCCATTCGGACAGGGTTGAATCAGCCCCAGCATTTT.

This clone came up once. This chain links TRBV5-1 with TRBJ1-3, with TRBD1 as a possible D gene (5 bases). The length of the CDR3 is 16 residues. Germline CDR1 reads SGHRS; CDR2 reads YFSETQ. Deletions cut 2 bases from V and 0 bases from J, with 12 bases between. CDR3 DNA sequence: TGCGCCAGCAGCTTCGGTAGTACAGGCTCTGGAAACACCATATATTTT. Protein sequence: CASSFGSTGSGNTIYF.

V usage is TRBV7-2 and J usage is TRBJ2-3, with D perhaps TRBD2 (6 bases). There are 12 residues in the CDR3. CDR1 is SGHTA, CDR2 FQGNSA, per germline. V dropped 5 bases and J dropped 9 bases, with 12 bases sitting between them. CDR3 sequence reads: CASSPAGDTQYF. DNA for the CDR3: TGTGCCAGCAGCCCAGCGGGTGACACGCAGTATTTT.

This clone was counted a single time. The V and J genes are TRBV29-1 and TRBJ2-3; TRBD1 is a possible D gene (5 bases). V shed 4 bases and J shed 3 bases, with 8 bases lying between them. Germline-derived CDR1 and CDR2 are SQVTM and ANQGSEA. The CDR3 extends over 12 amino acids. The CDR3 DNA is TGCAGCGTTGTGAAGGGGACAGATACGCAGTATTTT. It encodes CSVVKGTDTQYF.

This clone was counted a few times. This chain uses TRBV2 with TRBJ1-5, with TRBD1 matching 8 bases. This CDR3 is 15 amino acids long. Germline V gene sequence: CDR1 SNHLY, CDR2 FYNNEI. V shed 6 bases, J shed 5 bases, and the junction held 9 bases outside the gene matches. Here the CDR3 DNA reads TGTGCCAGCAGAGCGCAGGGGGCTGTGGATCAGCCCCAGCATTTT. Its translation is CASRAQGAVDQPQHF.

The chain uses TRBV5-8 and TRBJ2-5; no reliable D call. Trimming took 3 bases from V and 4 from J, leaving 10 bases between them. The CDR3 is 13 amino acids. From germline, CDR1 is SGHTS and CDR2 YDEGEE. CDR3 loop: CASSSFGSETQYF. In DNA form, the CDR3 reads TGTGCCAGCAGCTCTTTTGGCTCAGAGACCCAGTACTTC. The full variable domain, its missing parts supplied by reference TRBV5-8 and TRBJ2-5, is EAGVTQSPTHLIKTRGQQATLRCSPISGHTSVYWYQQALGLGLQFLLWYDEGEERNRGNFPPRFSGRQFPNYSSELNVNALELEDSALYLCASSSFGSETQYFGPGTRLLVL.

The rearrangement links TRBV4-1 to TRBJ1-1; the match to TRBD1 covers 10 bases. The V and J ends lost 5 bases and 5 bases, in that order; junction bases with no gene match: 8. The CDR3 totals 15 residues. Looked up from germline, CDR1 is MGHRA and CDR2 is YSYEKL. CDR3 nucleotide sequence: TGCGCCAGCAGCGATTCGGGACAGGGGAATACTGAAGCTTTCTTT. Protein: CASSDSGQGNTEAFF.

The chain joins TRBV13 to TRBJ2-5; D might be TRBD2 (7 bases). The V gene lost 5 bases and the J gene lost 3 bases, with 16 bases spanning the gap. Germline V lookup: CDR1 PRHDT, CDR2 FYEKMQ (reference sequence). The CDR3 covers 15 residues. CDR3 coding DNA: TGTGCCAGCAGCGCGAGGGGGGGGAAAAAAGAGACCCAGTACTTC. It codes for CASSARGGKKETQYF.

Concerning this clone: The sample has other DNA sequences that encode this CDR3 too. This chain joins TRBV6-4 and TRBJ2-5, with D possibly being TRBD1 (6 bases). CDR1 is MRHNA, CDR2 SNTAGT, per germline. V lost 3 bases, J lost 5 bases, and 10 bases lay in between. This CDR3 region has 13 residues. CDR3 in DNA: TGTGCCAGCAGTGAACAGGGCGGTGAGACCCAGTACTTC. Translated, it gives CASSEQGGETQYF.

V is TRBV7-8 and J is TRBJ2-5, with 8 bases identical to TRBD2. The CDR3 is made up of 14 amino acids. CDR1 SGHVS and CDR2 FQNEAQ come from the germline V gene. Trimming at V came to 7 bases and at J to 4 bases, leaving 8 bases not matched to a gene. DNA of the CDR3: TGTGCCAGCAACAACGGGGGGGCCCCAGAGACCCAGTACTTC. Amino acids: CASNNGGAPETQYF.

V gene TRBV2 combines with J gene TRBJ2-1, with TRBD2 matching over 7 bases. Germline CDR1 and CDR2: SNHLY and FYNNEI. The CDR3 sequence is 13 residues long. Germline trimming cut 6 bases from V and 2 bases from J; bases unmatched to any gene: 1. CDR3 loop: CASRREAYNEQFF. The CDR3 DNA reads TGTGCCAGCAGACGGGAGGCCTACAATGAGCAGTTCTTC.

The genes are TRBV19 and TRBJ1-5; TRBD1 matches 7 bases. The CDR3 totals 14 residues. Germline-derived CDR1 and CDR2 are LNHDA and SQIVND (reference sequence). J was trimmed by 1 base and V by 10 bases; bases with no gene match: 7. For the CDR3, the DNA is TGTGCCACCTGTCCGGACAGGAGCAATCAGCCCCAGCATTTT. It specifies CATCPDRSNQPQHF.

This clone has just one count. Written as DNA, the CDR3 is TGTGCCTGGTCGACAGGGTACGGGGAAAAACTGTTTTTT. Its protein is CAWSTGYGEKLFF. This rearrangement joins TRBV30 to TRBJ1-4; 7 positions match TRBD1. With V trimmed by 5 bases and J by 8 bases, 8 bases remained unmatched. Germline V gene lookup returns CDR1 GTSNPN and CDR2 SVGIG (reference sequence). The length of the CDR3 is 13 residues. Together with reference TRBV30 and TRBJ1-4, the CDR3 gives the full variable domain: SQTIHQWPATLVQPVGSPLSLECTVEGTSNPNLYWYRQAAGRGLQLLFYSVGIGQISSEVPQNLSASRPQDRQFILSSKKLLLSDSGFYLCAWSTGYGEKLFFGSGTQLSVL.

A note on this clone: One junction end does not reproduce the germline sequence, and a read error may be involved. This sequence joins TRBV7-7 and TRBJ2-2, with 15 positions matching TRBD2. The CDR3 length is 18 residues. CDR1 is SSHAT and CDR2 is FNYEAQ in the germline V gene (reference sequence). CDR3: CASSPRTSGGASTGELFF. CDR3 sequence (DNA): TGTGCTAGCAGCCCCCGGACTAGCGGGGGGGCCAGCACCGGGGAGCTGTTTTTT.

The gene calls are TRBV27 and TRBJ2-2, with 9 nucleotides matching TRBD1. V dropped 3 bases and J dropped 1; count of bases not matched to a gene: 6. The CDR3 spans 17 residues. The V gene's germline CDR1 is MNHEY and CDR2 SMNVEV (reference sequence). CDR3 loop: CASSFPTGQGNTGELFF. As DNA, the CDR3 is TGTGCCAGCAGTTTTCCGACGGGACAGGGGAACACCGGGGAGCTGTTTTTT.

The chain is built from TRBV6-1 and TRBJ1-2; 7 positions agree with TRBD1. The CDR3 has 15 amino acids. The germline V gene has CDR1 MNHNS and CDR2 SASEGT. Trimming at V came to 5 bases and at J to 0 bases, leaving 6 bases not matched to a gene. This CDR3 reads CASSSDRTSNYGYTF. The DNA for the CDR3 is TGTGCCAGCAGTTCGGACAGGACCTCTAACTATGGCTACACCTTC.

This sequence joins TRBV25-1 and TRBJ1-6; 8 positions agree with TRBD1. This CDR3 spans 16 amino acids. Germline V lookup: CDR1 MGHDK, CDR2 SYGVNS. Germline trimming cut 1 base from V and 7 bases from J; bases unmatched to any gene: 6. The CDR3 region is CASSESPRTGNSPLHF. The CDR3 DNA sequence: TGTGCCAGCAGTGAATCTCCCAGGACAGGGAATTCACCCCTCCACTTT. Variable domain in full (rest from reference TRBV25-1 and TRBJ1-6): EADIYQTPRYLVIGTGKKITLECSQTMGHDKMYWYQQDPGMELHLIHYSYGVNSTEKGDLSSESTVSRIRTEHFPLTLESARPSHTSQYLCASSESPRTGNSPLHFGNGTRLTVT.